These 15 T cell receptor beta chains came from one sample sequenced in a study of human T cells and chemical hapten exposure. A single record per CDR3 protein comes from TCRdb applying MiXCR to the RACE reads. The table records 79,000 or so distinct CDR3 sequences, under 13% of them present only once. Sample time point: patch test 1, 2 weeks after DPC sensitization. Treatment of the sample: therapeutic diphenylcyclopropenone sensitization with weekly scalp DPC. The source material was whole blood, sampled in connection with sensitization to the hapten diphenylcyclopropenone (DPC). The receptors shown here come from a woman aged 45-65 years with alopecia areata. Some clones in this sample may be carry-over from other donors' samples.

The chain employs TRBV10-2 and TRBJ2-4; 7 bases map to TRBD1. The J segment lost 8 bases and the V segment lost 8 bases, leaving 6 bases of the junction unmatched. Germline V lookup: CDR1 WSHSY, CDR2 SAAADI. The CDR3 is 12 residues long. The CDR3 DNA follows: TGCGCCAGCGCCGGACAGGACGACATTCAGTACTTC. It encodes CASAGQDDIQYF.

This clonotype has at least ten counts. The chain links TRBV11-2 to TRBJ2-4; D tentatively fits TRBD1 or TRBD2 (5 bases each). Germline lookup yields CDR1 SGHAT and CDR2 FQNNGV. V was clipped by 7 bases and J by 0 bases, with 16 bases between them. The CDR3 is 16 residues long. The CDR3 nucleotides are TGTGCCAGCACCCCGGGGCCGCAACTAGCCAAAAACATTCAGTACTTC. Translation gives CASTPGPQLAKNIQYF.

V usage is TRBV5-1 and J usage is TRBJ1-5; D unclear. The length of the CDR3 is 14 residues. V was shortened by 4 bases and J by 0 bases, with 8 bases between the two germline ends. Per the germline V gene, CDR1 is SGHRS and CDR2 is YFSETQ. CDR3 in DNA: TGCGCCAGCAGCGCGGACCCTAGCAATCAGCCCCAGCATTTT. It is translated as CASSADPSNQPQHF.

This clonotype was seen at least ten times. V gene TRBV2 combines with J gene TRBJ2-3, with TRBD2 identical over 16 bases. V was clipped by 11 bases and J by 3 bases; unmatched bases: 11. Germline V gene lookup returns CDR1 SNHLY and CDR2 FYNNEI. The CDR3 covers 17 residues. The CDR3 spells CAALPGLAGGSTDTQYF. DNA of the CDR3: TGTGCCGCTCTCCCGGGACTAGCGGGAGGGTCGACAGATACGCAGTATTTT.

This clonotype has just a few counts. V and J are TRBV7-8 and TRBJ2-1, with TRBD2 identical over 10 bases. This CDR3 has 15 residues. Germline V gene sequence: CDR1 SGHVS, CDR2 FQNEAQ. With V trimmed by 5 bases and J by 10 bases, 11 bases remained unmatched. The CDR3 sequence: CASSPLSSGSGEQFF. CDR3 DNA: TGTGCCAGCAGCCCCCTCTCTAGCGGGAGTGGGGAGCAGTTCTTC.

This clonotype was seen many times. V gene TRBV12-3 or TRBV12-4 combines with J gene TRBJ2-5, with TRBD2 identical over 7 bases. The CDR3 consists of 14 residues. The junction had 6 bases not matched to a gene; V was cut back by 7 bases and J by 1 base. The CDR3 DNA reads as TGTGCCAGCACCTCGCCTAGCGGCCAAGAGACCCAGTACTTC. It translates to CASTSPSGQETQYF.

This clonotype occurred a few times. This chain joins TRBV4-3 and TRBJ2-1, with TRBD2 identical over 16 bases. The V gene's germline CDR1 is LGHNA and CDR2 YSLEER. With V trimmed by 3 bases and J by 10 bases, 6 bases remained unmatched. The CDR3 has 16 amino acids. CDR3 amino acids: CASSHSGLAGGREQFF. Written as DNA, the CDR3 is TGCGCCAGCAGCCACTCGGGACTAGCGGGAGGGCGAGAGCAGTTCTTC.

V is TRBV5-1 and J is TRBJ1-4; TRBD1 agrees at 9 bases. CDR1 and CDR2 from the germline V gene are SGHRS and YFSETQ. CDR3 size: 16 residues. V trimming: 4 bases; J trimming: 5 bases; junction bases outside the gene matches: 9. For the CDR3, the DNA is TGCGCCAGCAGCACCTTACCGGGACAGGGAAATGAAAAACTGTTTTTT. It specifies CASSTLPGQGNEKLFF.

V gene TRBV27 combines with J gene TRBJ1-5; D perhaps matches TRBD1 (6 bases). Germline CDR1 MNHEY, CDR2 SMNVEV (reference sequence). V lost 6 bases and J 9 bases, leaving 15 bases between the germline ends. CDR3 length equals 13 residues. The CDR3 DNA reads TGTGCCAGCAGGCAACAGGGTCCAGGGCCCCAGCATTTT. Translated: CASRQQGPGPQHF.

The V and J genes are TRBV29-1 and TRBJ2-7; 10 nucleotides line up with TRBD2. Germline CDR1 SQVTM, CDR2 ANQGSEA. The CDR3 is 14 residues long. Trimming took 6 bases from V and 3 from J; bases not matched to a gene: 8. The CDR3 loop is CSVQASGGLYEQYF. Here the CDR3 DNA reads TGCAGCGTGCAGGCTAGCGGGGGTCTCTACGAGCAGTACTTC.

This chain joins TRBV29-1 and TRBJ2-7, with a possible D match to TRBD1 (6 bases). Germline V gives CDR1 SQVTM, CDR2 ANQGSEA. This CDR3 spans 12 amino acids. V gave up 7 bases and J gave up 4 bases, with 14 bases separating them. DNA for the CDR3: TGCAGCGCCCGGGACACCGTATACGAGCAGTACTTC. It translates to CSARDTVYEQYF.

The chain is built from TRBV18 and TRBJ1-5, with a possible D match to TRBD1 (5 bases). Trimming pared 6 bases from V and 3 bases from J, leaving 9 bases between. This CDR3 region has 13 residues. In germline, CDR1 is KGHSH, CDR2 LQKENI. The CDR3 spells CASSQTVNQPQHF. In DNA form, the CDR3 reads TGTGCCAGCTCCCAGACAGTCAATCAGCCCCAGCATTTT.

This clonotype was recorded a few times. The rearrangement uses TRBV10-2 and TRBJ1-4; D ambiguous. V dropped 4 bases and J dropped 0 bases, with 12 bases sitting between them. The CDR3 runs 16 residues. Germline CDR1 WSHSY, CDR2 SAAADI. The CDR3 spells CASSVRLTSTNEKLFF. CDR3 DNA sequence: TGCGCCAGCAGTGTCCGACTGACATCAACTAATGAAAAACTGTTTTTT.

The V gene is TRBV7-6, the J gene TRBJ1-1, with D hard to call. The V and J ends lost 1 base and 4 bases respectively, with 16 bases between them. Germline V gives CDR1 SGHVS, CDR2 FNYEAQ. The CDR3 sequence is 16 residues long. CDR3 sequence: CASSLGQSYGVTEAFF. The CDR3 bases are TGTGCCAGCAGCTTAGGTCAATCATACGGGGTCACTGAAGCTTTCTTT.

The gene calls are TRBV12-5 and TRBJ1-1; 10 positions agree with TRBD1. Losses at the gene ends were 3 bases for V and 7 bases for J; bases not matched to a gene: 23. CDR1 and CDR2 (germline): LGHNT, FRNRAP. The CDR3 spans 20 residues. This CDR3 is CASGLHSLPVQDRGLGEAFF. In DNA, the CDR3 is TGTGCTAGTGGTTTACATTCCCTGCCAGTTCAAGACAGGGGGCTGGGTGAAGCTTTCTTT.